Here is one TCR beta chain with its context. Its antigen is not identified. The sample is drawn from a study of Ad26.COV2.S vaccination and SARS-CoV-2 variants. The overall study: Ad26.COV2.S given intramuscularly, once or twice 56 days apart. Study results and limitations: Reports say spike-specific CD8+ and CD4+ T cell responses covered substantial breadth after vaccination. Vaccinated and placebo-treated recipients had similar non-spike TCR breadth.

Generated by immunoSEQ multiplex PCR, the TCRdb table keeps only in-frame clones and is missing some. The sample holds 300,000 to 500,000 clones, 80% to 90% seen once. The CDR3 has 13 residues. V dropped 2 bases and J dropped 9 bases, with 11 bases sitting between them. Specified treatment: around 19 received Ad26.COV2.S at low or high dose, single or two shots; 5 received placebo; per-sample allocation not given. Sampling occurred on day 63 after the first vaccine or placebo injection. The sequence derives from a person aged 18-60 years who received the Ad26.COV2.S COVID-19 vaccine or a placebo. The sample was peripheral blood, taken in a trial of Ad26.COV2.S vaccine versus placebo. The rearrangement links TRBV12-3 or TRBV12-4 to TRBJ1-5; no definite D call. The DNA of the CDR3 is TGTGCCAGCAGTTTAAGGGAAATGGGGCCCCAGCATTTT. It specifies CASSLREMGPQHF.